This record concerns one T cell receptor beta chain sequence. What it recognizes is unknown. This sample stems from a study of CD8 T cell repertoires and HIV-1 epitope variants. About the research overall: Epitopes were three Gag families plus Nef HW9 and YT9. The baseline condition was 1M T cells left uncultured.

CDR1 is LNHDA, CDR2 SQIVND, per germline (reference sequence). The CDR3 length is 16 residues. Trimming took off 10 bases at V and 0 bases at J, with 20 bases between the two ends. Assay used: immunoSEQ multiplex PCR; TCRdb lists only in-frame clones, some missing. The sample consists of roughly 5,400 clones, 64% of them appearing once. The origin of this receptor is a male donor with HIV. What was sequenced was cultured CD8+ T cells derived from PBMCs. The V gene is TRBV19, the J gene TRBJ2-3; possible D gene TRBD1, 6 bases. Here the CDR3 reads CANFDRPHFSTDTQYF. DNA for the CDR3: TGTGCCAATTTCGACAGGCCTCACTTTAGCACAGATACGCAGTATTTT. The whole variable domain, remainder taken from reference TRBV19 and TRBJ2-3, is DGGITQSPKYLFRKEGQNVTLSCEQNLNHDAMYWYRQDPGQGLRLIYYSQIVNDFQKGDIAEGYSVSREKKESFPLTVTSAQKNPTAFYLCANFDRPHFSTDTQYFGPGTRLTVL.